Described below is a single TCR beta chain sequence and its context. Its antigen is not known. Lactation, pregnancy, other autoimmune disease or uncontrolled infection led to exclusion of patients. These data belong to a study of T cells in Graves' hyperthyroidism and ophthalmopathy. Notes on the study in general: Ophthalmopathy and stable hyperthyroidism were separated by a 13 V-J model. Blood samples included most of the expanded thyroid clonotypes exceeding 0.001.

The CDR3 runs to 14 residues. J was trimmed by 3 bases and V by 7 bases; bases with no gene match: 7. Germline V gives CDR1 LNHDA, CDR2 SQIVND (reference sequence). Amplification of TCR beta CDR3 regions used RNA as the template. An initial round of RT-PCR targeting the TCR CDR3 relied on the HTBI primer set. TCRdb processed the multiplex PCR reads anew with MiXCR; each CDR3 protein has one entry. The profile covers roughly 840,000 distinct CDR3 sequences, with about 38% appearing a single time and 8.9% taken by the ten largest. The sample was blood. The V call is TRBV19, the J call TRBJ2-7; 9 positions agree with TRBD1. The TCR comes from a man between 18 and 29 years old with Graves' hyperthyroidism. In DNA form, the CDR3 reads TGTGCCAGTAACCCGGGACAGGGCCACTACGAGCAGTACTTC. As protein: CASNPGQGHYEQYF.